The present T cell receptor beta chain was sequenced within a study of cytomegalovirus exposure and HLA in healthy donors. Study-wide background: The approximately 120 validation repertoires were reported in a later analysis to have been generated on the same platform as the roughly 670 first-cohort repertoires.

There are 12 residues in the CDR3. The trim removed 3 bases at V and 11 bases at J, leaving 5 bases unmatched. The V gene's germline CDR1 is SGDLS and CDR2 YYNGEE. The study's findings and limits: Many donors shared some public TCRs, even though most TCR sequences were rare.

Worth noting for this clone: The target antigen is unknown.

The data were produced by immunoSEQ multiplex PCR, yet TCRdb's version contains in-frame clones alone and is incomplete. The table records 250,000 to 350,000 clones, approximately 88% of them present only once. The TCR sequence derives from a woman aged 18-30 years in good health and CMV-seronegative. V is TRBV9 and J is TRBJ2-1; 7 positions agree with TRBD1. Sequencing input: PBMCs. This CDR3 is CASSGRQGKQFF. In nucleotides, the CDR3 is TGTGCCAGCAGCGGTCGACAGGGCAAGCAGTTCTTC.